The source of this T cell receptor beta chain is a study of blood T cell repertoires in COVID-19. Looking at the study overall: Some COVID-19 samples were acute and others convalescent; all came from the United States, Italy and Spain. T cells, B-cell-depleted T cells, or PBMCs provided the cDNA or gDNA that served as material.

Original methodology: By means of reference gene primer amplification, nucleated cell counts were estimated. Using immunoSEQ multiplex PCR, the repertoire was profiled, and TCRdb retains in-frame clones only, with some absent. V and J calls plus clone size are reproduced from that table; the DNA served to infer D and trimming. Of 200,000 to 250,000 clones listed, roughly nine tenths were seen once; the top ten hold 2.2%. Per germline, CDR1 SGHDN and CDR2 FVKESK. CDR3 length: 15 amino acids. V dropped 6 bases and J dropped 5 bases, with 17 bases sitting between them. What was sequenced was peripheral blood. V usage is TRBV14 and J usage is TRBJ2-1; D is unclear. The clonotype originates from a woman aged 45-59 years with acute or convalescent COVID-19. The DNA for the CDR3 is TGTGCCAGCAGTCTATCAAGTGGTATAAACAATGAGCAGTTCTTC. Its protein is CASSLSSGINNEQFF.